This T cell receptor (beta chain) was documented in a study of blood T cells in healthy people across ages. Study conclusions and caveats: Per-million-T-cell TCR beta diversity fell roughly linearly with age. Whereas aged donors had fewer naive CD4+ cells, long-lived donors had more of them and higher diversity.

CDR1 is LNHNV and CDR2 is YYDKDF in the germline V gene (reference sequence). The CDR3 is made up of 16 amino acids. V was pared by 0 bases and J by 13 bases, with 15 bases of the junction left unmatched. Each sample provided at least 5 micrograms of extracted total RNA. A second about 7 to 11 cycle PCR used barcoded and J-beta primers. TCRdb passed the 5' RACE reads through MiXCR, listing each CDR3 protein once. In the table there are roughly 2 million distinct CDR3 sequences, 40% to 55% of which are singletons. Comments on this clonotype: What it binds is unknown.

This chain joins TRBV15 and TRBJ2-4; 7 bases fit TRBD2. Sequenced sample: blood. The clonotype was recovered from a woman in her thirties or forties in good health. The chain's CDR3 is CATSRERTGGSREQYF. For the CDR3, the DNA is TGTGCCACCAGCAGAGAAAGGACCGGGGGGAGCCGGGAGCAGTACTTC. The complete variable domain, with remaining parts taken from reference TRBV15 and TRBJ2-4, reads DAMVIQNPRYQVTQFGKPVTLSCSQTLNHNVMYWYQQKSSQAPKLLFHYYDKDFNNEADTPDNFQSRRPNTSFCFLDIRSPGLGDTAMYLCATSRERTGGSREQYFGAGTRLSVL.